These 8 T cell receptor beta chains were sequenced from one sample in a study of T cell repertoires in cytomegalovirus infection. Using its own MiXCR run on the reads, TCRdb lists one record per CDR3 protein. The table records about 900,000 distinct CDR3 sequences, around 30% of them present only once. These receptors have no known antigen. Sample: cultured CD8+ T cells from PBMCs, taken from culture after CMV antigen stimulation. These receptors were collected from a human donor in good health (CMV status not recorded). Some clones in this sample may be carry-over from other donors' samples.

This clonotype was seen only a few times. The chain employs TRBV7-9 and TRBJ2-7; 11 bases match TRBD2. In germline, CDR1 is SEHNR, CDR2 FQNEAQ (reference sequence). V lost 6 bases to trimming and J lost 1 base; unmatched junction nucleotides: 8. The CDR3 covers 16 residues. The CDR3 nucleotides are TGTGCCAGCAGTCCCCCTAGCGGGGGGCCATCCTACGAGCAGTACGTC. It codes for CASSPPSGGPSYEQYV.

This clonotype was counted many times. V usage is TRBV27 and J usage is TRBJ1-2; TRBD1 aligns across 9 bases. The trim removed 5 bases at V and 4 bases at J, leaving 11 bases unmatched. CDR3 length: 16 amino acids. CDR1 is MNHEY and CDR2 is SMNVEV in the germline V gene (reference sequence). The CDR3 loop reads CASSSFRDRDPYGYTF. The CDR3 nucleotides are TGTGCCAGCAGTAGCTTCCGGGACAGGGACCCCTATGGCTACACCTTC.

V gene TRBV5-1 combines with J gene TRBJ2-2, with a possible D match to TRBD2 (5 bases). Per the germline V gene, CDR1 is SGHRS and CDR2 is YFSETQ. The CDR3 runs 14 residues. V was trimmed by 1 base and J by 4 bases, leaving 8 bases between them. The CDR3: CASSLYAGTGELFF. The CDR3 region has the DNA TGCGCCAGCAGCTTGTATGCGGGCACCGGGGAGCTGTTTTTT.

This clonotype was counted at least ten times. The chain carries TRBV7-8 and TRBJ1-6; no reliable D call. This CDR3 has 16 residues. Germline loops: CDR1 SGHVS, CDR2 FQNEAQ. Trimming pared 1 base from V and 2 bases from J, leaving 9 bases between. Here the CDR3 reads CASSLVEGPYNSPLHF. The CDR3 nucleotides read TGTGCCAGCAGCTTAGTCGAGGGCCCCTATAATTCACCCCTCCACTTT.

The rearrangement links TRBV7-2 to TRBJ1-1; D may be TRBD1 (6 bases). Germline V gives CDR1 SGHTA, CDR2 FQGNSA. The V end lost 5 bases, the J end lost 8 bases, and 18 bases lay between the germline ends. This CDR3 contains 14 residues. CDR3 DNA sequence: TGTGCCAGCAGCCCGCGGACAGACAAAGGGGAAGCTTTCTTT. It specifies CASSPRTDKGEAFF.

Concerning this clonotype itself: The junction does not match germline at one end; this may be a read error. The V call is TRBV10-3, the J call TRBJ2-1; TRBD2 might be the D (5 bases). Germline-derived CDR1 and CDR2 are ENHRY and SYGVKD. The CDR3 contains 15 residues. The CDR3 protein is CAITSAGGSHNEQFF. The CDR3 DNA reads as TGTGCCATCACTAGTGCCGGAGGCTCCCACAATGAGCAGTTCTTC.

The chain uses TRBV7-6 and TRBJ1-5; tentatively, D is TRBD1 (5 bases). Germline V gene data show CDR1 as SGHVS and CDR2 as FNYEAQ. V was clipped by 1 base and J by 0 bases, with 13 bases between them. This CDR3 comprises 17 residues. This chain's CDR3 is CASSLGQTAYSNQPQHF. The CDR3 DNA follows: TGTGCCAGCAGCTTAGGGCAGACAGCATATAGCAATCAGCCCCAGCATTTT.

CDR3 region: CASSVAGGFGTDTQYF. The CDR3 DNA follows: TGTGCCAGCAGCGTAGCCGGGGGTTTCGGCACAGATACGCAGTATTTT. The V and J genes are TRBV9 and TRBJ2-3, with a weak D call TRBD2 (6 bases). Between the trimmed V and J ends, which lost 0 bases and 1 base, there was a span of 12 bases. The CDR3 length is 16 residues. Looked up from germline, CDR1 is SGDLS and CDR2 is YYNGEE.